Presented here are 5 T cell receptor beta chains from one specimen sequenced in a study of T-cell reconstitution after alpha-beta-depleted transplantation in children. Using unique molecular identifiers, the investigators prepared the TCRbeta library. TCRdb called the PCR reads again in MiXCR, with one record for every CDR3 protein. The sample carries 450,000 to 600,000 distinct CDR3 sequences, around 16% recorded once. The material sequenced was PBMCs from the stem cell graft donor, taken from the stem cell graft. These receptors were collected from a human donor who donated a stem cell graft to a child with acute lymphoblastic leukemia.

This clonotype showed up just a few times. The chain recombines TRBV20-1 with TRBJ2-7; 9 nucleotides line up with TRBD1. Germline-derived CDR1 and CDR2 are DFQATT and SNEGSKA (reference sequence). V lost 6 bases and J lost 4; bases outside the gene matches: 10. The CDR3 runs 14 residues. The CDR3 loop is CSATGDRESYEQYF. DNA of the CDR3: TGCAGTGCCACAGGGGACAGGGAATCGTACGAGCAGTACTTC.

V usage is TRBV19 and J usage is TRBJ1-1; the D is unclear. The length of the CDR3 is 12 residues. Germline CDR1 is LNHDA and CDR2 is SQIVND (reference sequence). Trimming took off 5 bases at V and 1 base at J, with 5 bases between the two ends. The CDR3 DNA reads as TGTGCCAGTAGTCACCGGAACACTGAAGCTTTCTTT. Translated, it gives CASSHRNTEAFF.

This chain joins TRBV12-3 or TRBV12-4 and TRBJ1-2; D is unclear. V was clipped by 4 bases and J by 10 bases, with 10 bases between them. The CDR3 totals 11 residues. The CDR3 DNA sequence: TGTGCCAGCAGTTCAGGTTTATCCTACACCTTC. It specifies CASSSGLSYTF.

This clonotype turned up a few times. The chain combines TRBV2 with TRBJ2-2; TRBD1 matches 8 bases. CDR3 length equals 17 residues. V lost 3 bases and J lost 2; bases outside the gene matches: 8. CDR1 is SNHLY and CDR2 is FYNNEI in the germline V gene. The CDR3 DNA reads TGTGCCAGCAGTGATCCACGGACAGGGCCCAACACCGGGGAGCTGTTTTTT. It translates to CASSDPRTGPNTGELFF.

This clonotype has a handful of counts. The chain uses TRBV20-1 and TRBJ2-1; possibly TRBD2 for D (5 bases). Germline V CDR1 and CDR2: DFQATT, SNEGSKA (reference sequence). This CDR3 is 11 amino acids long. Trimming took 3 bases from V and 7 from J, leaving 7 bases between them. CDR3 coding DNA: TGCAGTGCTAGGCGGGCTAATGAGCAGTTCTTC. Translated: CSARRANEQFF.